The T cell receptor (beta chain) under discussion was sequenced for a study of blood T cell repertoires in COVID-19. Unmatched junction bases numbered 5, after V lost 0 bases and J lost 4 bases. The germline gives CDR1 LGHNA, CDR2 YNFKEQ. The CDR3 has 16 residues. Profiling relied on immunoSEQ multiplex PCR, and the TCRdb table lists in-frame clones only, not all of them. The sample shows about 50,000 clones, roughly nine tenths of them seen only once. The TCR sequence derives from a human donor in a cohort sampled during active COVID-19. The rearrangement uses TRBV4-2 and TRBJ1-2; 10 bases line up with TRBD1. Sequencing used peripheral blood. The CDR3 here is CASSQEATGGPYGYTF. CDR3 nucleotides: TGTGCCAGCAGCCAAGAAGCGACAGGGGGCCCCTATGGCTACACCTTC.